This T cell receptor beta chain was profiled in a study of blood T cell repertoires in COVID-19 (dated by TCRdb to 2020 to 2022). As for the study more broadly: Collaborator samples came from the United States, Italy and Spain and covered acute and convalescent phases of COVID-19. Sample metadata almost always included a de-identified subject ID, COVID-19 status, age in years and sex. The prospective study material was composed of cDNA or gDNA derived from T cells, B-cell-depleted T cells, or PBMCs. Where available, HLA class I and class II types were taken from metadata supplied by the sample provider and were not determined by assay-based typing. The repertoires were released in a freely available public database intended as a resource for research on the immune response to SARS-CoV-2. Deeply sampled blood TCRbeta repertoires from subjects exposed to, actively infected with, or recovered from COVID-19 were included in the dataset. Samples came from the ongoing ImmuneRACE study (first 160 participants) plus 1,254 subjects from 6 global collaborators.

The immunoSEQ Assay, a bias-controlled multiplex PCR, was used to amplify TCRbeta CDR3 regions from genomic DNA. In the authors' own workflow: Nucleated cell counts per sample were estimated from amplification of reference gene primers within the assay. Sequence reads were collapsed and filtered to measure the absolute abundance of every unique TCRbeta CDR3 rearrangement. For each sample, productive Simpson clonality was calculated as the square root of Simpson's diversity index across productive rearrangements. TCRdb retrieved this table from immuneACCESS and kept in-frame rearrangements only. Not all clones are present; in checked studies, unresolved V genes account for under half, and no reason is known for the remainder. That table gives V, J and clone size, and the DNA gave D and trimming. This sample holds 320,000 or so clones; approximately 89% were observed only once. About 4.7% of the sample rests with the top ten.

Enrolling through a virtual design, the prospective study's participants ranged in age from roughly 18 to 100 years and lived across 24 United States geographic areas. In the prospective study, cohorts were assigned on the basis of participant-reported clinical history obtained from a screening survey and a study questionnaire. Recovered participants in ImmuneRACE Cohort 3 were defined by two consecutive negative NP/OP PCR tests, clearance by a healthcare professional, or resolution of symptoms. In the prospective study, mobile phlebotomists collected whole blood, serum and a nasopharyngeal or oropharyngeal swab from each participant. Over a roughly 2-month period, participants in the prospective study had the option of providing additional blood draws and questionnaires. Before DNA extraction, prospective study blood samples were shipped either frozen or at room temperature. The germline V gene supplies CDR1 SGHRS and CDR2 YFSETQ. Inclusive of the bounding cysteine and phenylalanine, the CDR3 is 14 residues long. Only the CDR3 DNA stays, 42 bases, in frame from base 1. The junction shows trimming of 4 bases on V and 3 bases on J, and the gene matches do not reach 5 bases of it.

Summary of the overall study and its limitations: The amount of clinical and demographic metadata varied by source and participant and was provided uncurated.

Concerning this clone: It has no known antigen specificity. Nothing much larger sits one base from this clone, and base qualities are not available.

Sequencing was performed on PBMCs or T cells enriched from blood (not recorded which). Recombination joined TRBV5-1 with TRBJ2-7, and TRBD2 aligns with 9 junction nucleotides. This TCR was sampled from a man aged 30-40 years who had recovered from COVID-19. The CDR3 protein is CASSPGLAYYEQYF. The DNA reads TGCGCCAGCAGCCCGGGACTAGCTTACTACGAGCAGTACTTC.